These T cell receptor beta chains were read from a single sample in a study of CD8+ T cells in alopecia areata. Using immunoSEQ multiplex PCR, the repertoire was profiled, and TCRdb retains in-frame clones only, with some absent. The sample includes a few hundred thousand clones, more than 30% of them seen just once. The sequences come from CD4+ T cells sorted from blood, collected at approximately week 30, from a patient treated with tofacitinib. The receptors here all came from a human donor with alopecia areata. CDR3s include the opening cysteine and the closing phenylalanine or tryptophan. D genes are given only for firm matches. Not all rows give a size; the values are once, few, many and, for expanded clones, a class.

d_call | j_call | v_call | clone_size | cdr3_length | cdr3_aa | cdr3_nt
TRBD1 | TRBJ1-2 | TRBV2 | NA | 15 | CASSDVVQGAGGYTF | TGTGCCAGCAGTGATGTAGTTCAGGGGGCAGGTGGCTACACCTTC
NA | TRBJ2-7 | TRBV30 | NA | 12 | CAWSEDTYEQYF | TGTGCCTGGAGCGAGGACACCTACGAGCAGTACTTC
NA | TRBJ1-2 | TRBV2 | few | 15 | CASSPTRRDIYGYTF | TGTGCCAGCAGCCCAACCCGCCGGGACATCTATGGCTACACCTTC
NA | TRBJ1-5 | TRBV5-1 | few | 13 | CASSTGREQPQHF | TGCGCCAGCAGCACCGGGAGAGAGCAGCCCCAGCATTTT
NA | TRBJ2-2 | TRBV29-1 | NA | 14 | CSSKGLGGTGELFF | TGCAGCTCAAAAGGCCTGGGGGGCACCGGGGAGCTGTTTTTT
TRBD2 | TRBJ2-1 | TRBV30 | NA | 15 | CAWAGTSGRYNEQFF | TGTGCCTGGGCCGGGACTAGCGGGCGATACAATGAGCAGTTCTTC
TRBD1 | TRBJ1-6 | TRBV7-2 | NA | 15 | CASSLGGTVYSPLHF | TGTGCCAGCAGCTTAGGGGGGACAGTTTATTCACCCCTCCACTTT
NA | TRBJ2-1 | TRBV27 | NA | 14 | CASSPPNTYNEQFF | TGTGCCAGCAGTCCCCCCAACACCTACAATGAGCAGTTCTTC
TRBD2 | TRBJ2-7 | TRBV28 | NA | 16 | CASSSPASGKVGEQYF | TGTGCCAGCAGTTCTCCGGCTAGCGGGAAAGTAGGCGAGCAGTACTTC
TRBD1 | TRBJ2-2 | TRBV29-1 | NA | 16 | CSVEDRGYGNTGELFF | TGCAGCGTAGAGGACAGGGGGTATGGGAACACCGGGGAGCTGTTTTTT
NA | TRBJ1-1 | TRBV5-1 | NA | 13 | CASSWKGDTEAFF | TGCGCCAGCAGCTGGAAGGGGGACACTGAAGCTTTCTTT
NA | TRBJ2-3 | TRBV30 | NA | 11 | CAWSGTDTQYF | TGTGCCTGGAGCGGAACAGATACGCAGTATTTT
NA | TRBJ1-1 | TRBV30 | NA | 12 | CAWKRQNTEAFF | TGTGCCTGGAAGCGGCAGAACACTGAAGCTTTCTTT
TRBD2 | TRBJ2-3 | TRBV7-2 | NA | 14 | CASRQTSGSDTQYF | TGTGCCAGCAGACAGACTAGCGGGAGTGATACGCAGTATTTT
NA | TRBJ2-6 | TRBV29-1 | NA | 16 | CSVEGRTGPGANVLTF | TGCAGCGTTGAAGGGCGTACAGGGCCAGGGGCCAACGTCCTGACTTTC
TRBD2 | TRBJ2-5 | TRBV5-1 | few | 15 | CASAGGSLRAETQYF | TGCGCCAGCGCCGGGGGGTCCCTTCGCGCGGAGACCCAGTACTTC
TRBD1 | TRBJ1-2 | TRBV5-1 | NA | 13 | CASSTGEDYGYTF | TGCGCCAGCAGCACAGGGGAAGACTATGGCTACACCTTC
NA | TRBJ2-7 | TRBV9 | few | 14 | CASSVDSAGYEQYF | TGTGCCAGCAGCGTAGATTCAGCGGGCTACGAGCAGTACTTC
TRBD1 | TRBJ1-5 | TRBV4-1 | NA | 19 | CASSQGTGTLRGINQPQHF | TGCGCCAGCAGCCAAGGGACCGGGACACTCAGGGGGATAAATCAGCCCCAGCATTTT
NA | TRBJ2-2 | TRBV9 | NA | 17 | CASSFPRSGRATGELFF | TGTGCCAGCAGTTTCCCCCGCAGTGGAAGGGCCACCGGGGAGCTGTTTTTT
TRBD1 | TRBJ1-1 | TRBV7-8 | NA | 15 | CASSLAGQGNTEAFF | TGTGCCAGCAGCTTAGCGGGACAGGGGAACACTGAAGCTTTCTTT
TRBD1 | TRBJ2-7 | TRBV27 | once | 16 | CASSLGYRGRPYEQYF | TGTGCCAGCAGTTTAGGTTACAGGGGGCGCCCCTACGAGCAGTACTTC
NA | TRBJ2-3 | TRBV11-2 | few | 11 | CASSLANTQYF | TGTGCCAGCAGCTTAGCGAATACGCAGTATTTT
NA | TRBJ2-1 | TRBV5-4 | NA | 14 | CASSFLLSYNEQFF | TGTGCCAGCAGCTTCTTACTTTCCTACAATGAGCAGTTCTTC
NA | TRBJ1-4 | TRBV29-1 | NA | 13 | CSVLHRTNEKLFF | TGCAGCGTTTTGCACAGAACTAATGAAAAACTGTTTTTT
TRBD1 | TRBJ1-5 | TRBV9 | NA | 18 | CASSPDGALTGSNQPQHF | TGTGCCAGCAGCCCAGACGGAGCCTTGACAGGGAGCAATCAGCCCCAGCATTTT
TRBD1 | TRBJ1-3 | TRBV5-1 | NA | 15 | CASSGGQGRRNTIYF | TGCGCCAGCAGCGGCGGACAGGGGCGAAGAAACACCATATATTTT
NA | TRBJ1-1 | TRBV18 | many | 13 | CASSPNRGREAFF | TGTGCCAGCTCACCCAATCGGGGAAGGGAGGCTTTCTTT